This T cell receptor beta chain was sequenced for a study of CD8+ T cells in alopecia areata. Study at large: The study gave treated patients oral tofacitinib at 5 to 10 mg twice daily.

Treatment described: oral pan-JAK inhibitor, 5-10 mg twice daily. Investigators isolated RNA and reverse transcribed it into cDNA to act as the sequencing template. Here immunoSEQ multiplex PCR was the method, and the copy in TCRdb shows in-frame clones only, minus some. The sample shows 150,000 to 200,000 clones, approximately 51% of them seen only once. Trimming removed 1 base from V and 3 bases from J, with 11 bases in between. Germline CDR1 reads SEHNR; CDR2 reads FQNEAQ (reference sequence). This CDR3 is built from 15 residues. This TCR was recovered from a human donor with alopecia areata. Specimen: CD8+ T cells sorted from blood, collected at roughly week 53, from a patient treated with tofacitinib. The chain couples TRBV7-9 to TRBJ2-3; TRBD1 is a possible D gene (5 bases). This CDR3 reads CASSLGRAITDTQYF. CDR3 DNA sequence: TGTGCCAGCAGCTTAGGCAGGGCTATAACAGATACGCAGTATTTT. Filled out from reference TRBV7-9 and TRBJ2-3, the complete variable domain reads DTGVSQNPRHKITKRGQNVTFRCDPISEHNRLYWYRQTLGQGPEFLTYFQNEAQLEKSRLLSDRFSAERPKGSFSTLEIQRTEQGDSAMYLCASSLGRAITDTQYFGPGTRLTVL.